The rows below give T cell receptor beta chains drawn from one sample of a study of blood T cells in healthy people across ages. TCRdb re-called the 5' RACE reads through MiXCR, storing one row per CDR3 protein. The table shows about 1.4 million distinct CDR3 sequences, with around 59% occurring only once. Sequenced input: blood. The source of these receptors is a man younger than 35 in good health. Each CDR3 is given with its conserved first and last residue. Fields, in order: D gene, CDR3 length, V gene, J gene, clone size, CDR3 DNA, CDR3 protein. The D gene is left open where the match is weak. Clone size is stated in some rows and not others, as once, few, many or a class when expanded.

d_call: .
cdr3_length: 14
v_call: TRBV14
j_call: TRBJ1-1
clone_size: once
cdr3_nt: TGTGCCAGCAGCCAGGTACAGACGAACACTGAAGCTTTCTTT
cdr3_aa: CASSQVQTNTEAFF

d_call: .
cdr3_length: 15
v_call: TRBV27
j_call: TRBJ1-2
clone_size: .
cdr3_nt: TGTGCCAGCAGACGATTGGACAACACTAACTATGGCTACACCTTC
cdr3_aa: CASRRLDNTNYGYTF

d_call: .
cdr3_length: 13
v_call: TRBV10-3
j_call: TRBJ2-5
clone_size: few
cdr3_nt: TGTGCCATCAGTAACCTCGACCAAGAGACCCAGTACTTC
cdr3_aa: CAISNLDQETQYF

d_call: .
cdr3_length: 14
v_call: TRBV12-3/TRBV12-4
j_call: TRBJ1-1
clone_size: once
cdr3_nt: TGTGCCAGCAGTTTTTTCAGGGTGAACACTGAAGCTTTCTTT
cdr3_aa: CASSFFRVNTEAFF

d_call: TRBD2
cdr3_length: 15
v_call: TRBV27
j_call: TRBJ2-7
clone_size: .
cdr3_nt: TGTGCCAGCAGGACTAGCGGGGGGTTCTACAATGAGCAGTACTTC
cdr3_aa: CASRTSGGFYNEQYF

d_call: .
cdr3_length: 17
v_call: TRBV7-2
j_call: TRBJ2-7
clone_size: .
cdr3_nt: TGTGCCAGCAGCGATAGGGGCTGGGCGGGACTCTCCTACGAGCAGTACTTC
cdr3_aa: CASSDRGWAGLSYEQYF

d_call: .
cdr3_length: 15
v_call: TRBV6-1
j_call: TRBJ2-1
clone_size: .
cdr3_nt: TGTGCCAGCAGCGACGCCTTAAGCTCCTACAATGAGCAGTTCTTC
cdr3_aa: CASSDALSSYNEQFF

d_call: TRBD2
cdr3_length: 21
v_call: TRBV13
j_call: TRBJ2-2
clone_size: .
cdr3_nt: TGTGCCAGCAGCTCGAGAGTCCCGGGACTAGCGGGCGGAGGAAAACTCGGGGAGCTGTTTTTT
cdr3_aa: CASSSRVPGLAGGGKLGELFF

d_call: TRBD1
cdr3_length: 17
v_call: TRBV14
j_call: TRBJ2-2
clone_size: .
cdr3_nt: TGTGCCAGCAGCCAAGATGCGCAGGGGGTGAACACCGGGGAGCTGTTTTTT
cdr3_aa: CASSQDAQGVNTGELFF

d_call: .
cdr3_length: 17
v_call: TRBV13
j_call: TRBJ1-4
clone_size: once
cdr3_nt: TGTGCCAGCAGCTCCCGACGGATCCTTGCAACTAATGAAAAACTGTTTTTT
cdr3_aa: CASSSRRILATNEKLFF

d_call: TRBD1
cdr3_length: 17
v_call: TRBV9
j_call: TRBJ1-4
clone_size: .
cdr3_nt: TGTACCAGCAGCGTCAGACAGGGGCGGCGGACTAATGAAAAACTGTTTTTT
cdr3_aa: CTSSVRQGRRTNEKLFF

d_call: .
cdr3_length: 12
v_call: TRBV4-2
j_call: TRBJ2-4
clone_size: .
cdr3_nt: TGTGCCAGCAGCCAAGTGGGTCGAGAGCAGTACTTC
cdr3_aa: CASSQVGREQYF

d_call: .
cdr3_length: 13
v_call: TRBV12-3/TRBV12-4
j_call: TRBJ2-5
clone_size: .
cdr3_nt: TGTGCCAGCGGGACGTGGAGCCAAGAGACCCAGTACTTC
cdr3_aa: CASGTWSQETQYF

d_call: .
cdr3_length: 15
v_call: TRBV27
j_call: TRBJ1-2
clone_size: .
cdr3_nt: TGTGCCAGCAGTTTAAGCGTAGGGACGGCCTATGGCTACACCTTC
cdr3_aa: CASSLSVGTAYGYTF

d_call: .
cdr3_length: 13
v_call: TRBV20-1
j_call: TRBJ2-7
clone_size: few
cdr3_nt: TGCAGTGCTAGACAGGAAAGCTCCTACGAGCAGTACTTC
cdr3_aa: CSARQESSYEQYF

d_call: TRBD1
cdr3_length: 14
v_call: TRBV9
j_call: TRBJ1-2
clone_size: .
cdr3_nt: TGTGCCAGCAGCGTACAACAGGGGACAGCTGGCTACACCTTC
cdr3_aa: CASSVQQGTAGYTF

d_call: .
cdr3_length: 14
v_call: TRBV7-6
j_call: TRBJ2-7
clone_size: .
cdr3_nt: TGTGCCAGCAGCTTAGAACCCGCAGCCTACGAGCAGAACTTC
cdr3_aa: CASSLEPAAYEQNF

d_call: TRBD1
cdr3_length: 16
v_call: TRBV28
j_call: TRBJ2-3
clone_size: few
cdr3_nt: TGTGCCAGCAGTTCAGGGGGAGACCAACCCACAGATACGCAGTATTTT
cdr3_aa: CASSSGGDQPTDTQYF

d_call: TRBD2
cdr3_length: 14
v_call: TRBV7-8
j_call: TRBJ2-7
clone_size: few
cdr3_nt: TGTGCCAGCAGCTCGGGTAGCGGGACTTTCGGGCAGTACTTC
cdr3_aa: CASSSGSGTFGQYF

d_call: TRBD1
cdr3_length: 13
v_call: TRBV4-1
j_call: TRBJ1-2
clone_size: .
cdr3_nt: TGCGCCAGCAGCCACCGGACAGGGTTTGGCTACACCTTC
cdr3_aa: CASSHRTGFGYTF

d_call: .
cdr3_length: 14
v_call: TRBV7-9
j_call: TRBJ2-1
clone_size: .
cdr3_nt: TGTGCCAGCAGCTTCCGGCGGAACTACAATGAGCAGTTCTTC
cdr3_aa: CASSFRRNYNEQFF

d_call: TRBD1
cdr3_length: 13
v_call: TRBV7-9
j_call: TRBJ2-3
clone_size: few
cdr3_nt: TGTGCCAGCAGCTCGACAGGGTTTGGCACGCAGTATTTT
cdr3_aa: CASSSTGFGTQYF

d_call: TRBD2
cdr3_length: 16
v_call: TRBV2
j_call: TRBJ2-1
clone_size: .
cdr3_nt: TGTGCCAGCTCTGCCCGGACTAGCGAACGTCTCGGTGAGCAGTTCTTC
cdr3_aa: CASSARTSERLGEQFF

d_call: TRBD1
cdr3_length: 14
v_call: TRBV9
j_call: TRBJ2-1
clone_size: .
cdr3_nt: TGTGCCAGCAGCTTCCTCCAGGGGGCGGATGAGCAGTTCTTC
cdr3_aa: CASSFLQGADEQFF

d_call: .
cdr3_length: 16
v_call: TRBV7-9
j_call: TRBJ2-3
clone_size: .
cdr3_nt: TGTGCCAGCAGCGCCGCCGGAAGCGGTCGAGGGGATACGCAGTATTTT
cdr3_aa: CASSAAGSGRGDTQYF

d_call: .
cdr3_length: 17
v_call: TRBV9
j_call: TRBJ1-5
clone_size: .
cdr3_nt: TGTGCCAGAGCCCCAAGAGTAAAAAGTGGAGGTTCCTGGCCCCAGCATTTT
cdr3_aa: CARAPRVKSGGSWPQHF

d_call: TRBD2
cdr3_length: 15
v_call: TRBV5-1
j_call: TRBJ2-3
clone_size: medium-sized
cdr3_nt: TGCGCCAGCAGCTTGACGGGGGGGTCGTCGGATACGCAGTATTTT
cdr3_aa: CASSLTGGSSDTQYF

d_call: .
cdr3_length: 15
v_call: TRBV7-8
j_call: TRBJ2-3
clone_size: once
cdr3_nt: TGTGCCAGCAGCCCCACGACATCTAGCACAGATACGCAGTATTTT
cdr3_aa: CASSPTTSSTDTQYF

d_call: TRBD2
cdr3_length: 18
v_call: TRBV12-3/TRBV12-4
j_call: TRBJ2-2
clone_size: .
cdr3_nt: TGTGCCAGCAGTTTTTGGGCTAGCGGGAGGTCGGGTGTCGGGGAGCTGTTTTTT
cdr3_aa: CASSFWASGRSGVGELFF

d_call: .
cdr3_length: 13
v_call: TRBV18
j_call: TRBJ2-4
clone_size: .
cdr3_nt: TGTGCCAGCTCACCTCAAGACCAAATGGGGCAGTACTTC
cdr3_aa: CASSPQDQMGQYF

d_call: .
cdr3_length: 18
v_call: TRBV3-1
j_call: TRBJ2-7
clone_size: .
cdr3_nt: TGTGCCAGCAGCCAGCTACCCGTCAGGGGCGGGGCGTTCTACGAGCAGTACTTC
cdr3_aa: CASSQLPVRGGAFYEQYF

d_call: TRBD2
cdr3_length: 20
v_call: TRBV12-3/TRBV12-4
j_call: TRBJ2-6
clone_size: .
cdr3_nt: TGTGCCAGCAGTTTAGCCTCTACTAGCGGGAGGGCCTCTGGGGCCAACGTCCTGACTTTC
cdr3_aa: CASSLASTSGRASGANVLTF

d_call: .
cdr3_length: 13
v_call: TRBV20-1
j_call: TRBJ2-1
clone_size: once
cdr3_nt: TGCAGTGCTAGAGCCCCTACCCACAATGAGCAGTTCTTC
cdr3_aa: CSARAPTHNEQFF

d_call: .
cdr3_length: 12
v_call: TRBV20-1
j_call: TRBJ2-7
clone_size: .
cdr3_nt: TGCAGTGGACTGACCGGGAACAATGAGCAGTACTTC
cdr3_aa: CSGLTGNNEQYF

d_call: .
cdr3_length: 16
v_call: TRBV5-1
j_call: TRBJ2-1
clone_size: .
cdr3_nt: TGCGCCAGCAGCTTGCAGGGATATAACTCCTACAATGAGCAGTTCTTC
cdr3_aa: CASSLQGYNSYNEQFF

d_call: TRBD1
cdr3_length: 19
v_call: TRBV6-5
j_call: TRBJ2-6
clone_size: .
cdr3_nt: TGTGCCAGCAGTTACTTCATAGGGACAGGGCTGGATGGGGCCAACGTCCTGACTTTC
cdr3_aa: CASSYFIGTGLDGANVLTF

d_call: .
cdr3_length: 12
v_call: TRBV27
j_call: TRBJ2-4
clone_size: .
cdr3_nt: TGTGCCAGCGGGTCCGAAGGAAACATTCAGTACTTC
cdr3_aa: CASGSEGNIQYF